Following are 23 T cell receptor beta chains from one sample sequenced in a study of shared clonotypes between healthy human individuals. TCRdb keeps only in-frame clones here, not all; method: immunoSEQ multiplex PCR. The repertoire has roughly 1,000,000 clones, around 78% of them found once; the top ten carry 0.4% to 0.55%. The sample consisted of memory CD4+ T cells from PBMCs. Sample subset: CD45RA-negative fraction. The receptors originated from a man aged 18 to 29 in good health. Some clones in this sample may be carry-over from other donors' samples.

Concerning this clone itself: This may come from a read error, since a much larger clone is one base off. The gene calls are TRBV2 and TRBJ2-2, with TRBD1 matching over 7 bases. CDR1 is SNHLY and CDR2 is FYNNEI in the germline V gene. With V trimmed by 6 bases and J by 0 bases, 4 bases remained unmatched. This CDR3 has 15 residues. The CDR3 DNA is TGTGCCAGCAGACCCGGGACAGCGAACACCGGGGAGCTGTTTTTT. It encodes CASRPGTANTGELFF.

V and J are TRBV5-5 and TRBJ1-5, with 9 bases identical to TRBD1. With 4 bases clipped from V and 7 bases from J, the junction kept 6 bases outside the gene matches. CDR1 and CDR2 from the germline V gene are SGHKS and YYEKEE (reference sequence). CDR3 length: 14 amino acids. The CDR3 DNA follows: TGTGCCAGCAGCCTCGGACAGGGGCCCCAGCCCCAGCATTTT. This sequence encodes CASSLGQGPQPQHF. The variable domain in full, completed from reference TRBV5-5 and TRBJ1-5, reads DAGVTQSPTHLIKTRGQQVTLRCSPISGHKSVSWYQQVLGQGPQFIFQYYEKEERGRGNFPDRFSARQFPNYSSELNVNALLLGDSALYLCASSLGQGPQPQHFGDGTRLSIL.

The chain combines TRBV5-1 with TRBJ2-2, with TRBD1 as a possible D gene (7 bases). CDR3 length equals 15 residues. Germline V CDR1 and CDR2: SGHRS, YFSETQ. Trimming shortened V by 9 bases and J by 5 bases, and 20 bases separated the two germline ends. The CDR3 DNA is TGCGCCACCACAAACTACAGGGGAGGAACCGGGGAGCTGTTTTTT. It translates to CATTNYRGGTGELFF.

There are a few counts of this clone. The V gene is TRBV2, the J gene TRBJ1-2; D call uncertain. Germline CDR1 SNHLY, CDR2 FYNNEI. V was cut by 5 bases and J by 3 bases, with 4 bases left in between. The CDR3 runs to 11 residues. The CDR3 protein is CASSYDYGYTF. The CDR3 nucleotides are TGTGCCAGCAGTTATGACTATGGCTACACCTTC.

The chain uses TRBV28 and TRBJ2-1; 7 nucleotides align to TRBD1. CDR3 length: 15 amino acids. Trimming at V came to 5 bases and at J to 6 bases, leaving 10 bases not matched to a gene. CDR1 and CDR2 from the germline V gene are MDHEN and SYDVKM. The CDR3 bases are TGTGCCAGCAGTCCCGTACAGGGGTCGATCAATGAGCAGTTCTTC. Translated: CASSPVQGSINEQFF.

The chain links TRBV4-2 to TRBJ2-1, with D possibly matching TRBD1 (5 bases). V was pared by 0 bases and J by 8 bases, with 11 bases between. The CDR3 totals 14 residues. Germline V gives CDR1 LGHNA, CDR2 YNFKEQ. The CDR3 nucleotides are TGTGCCAGCAGCCAAGACGACAGATTCGATGAGCAGTTCTTC. Protein sequence: CASSQDDRFDEQFF.

This chain connects TRBV27 to TRBJ2-6; 12 nucleotides match TRBD2. Unmatched junction bases numbered 11, after V lost 3 bases and J lost 2 bases. The CDR3 is made up of 20 amino acids. The germline V gene encodes CDR1 MNHEY and CDR2 SMNVEV (reference sequence). In DNA form, the CDR3 reads TGTGCCAGCAGTTTGTCACCTCCTAGCGGGAGGGCTACTGGGGCCAACGTCCTGACTTTC. This sequence encodes CASSLSPPSGRATGANVLTF.

The V and J genes are TRBV7-9 and TRBJ2-2, with unresolved D. Trimming pared 3 bases from V and 2 bases from J, leaving 13 bases between. This CDR3 comprises 16 residues. CDR1 SEHNR and CDR2 FQNEAQ come from the germline V gene (reference sequence). In DNA, the CDR3 is TGTGCCAGCAGCTTTACCGGGCCCACAAACACCGGGGAGCTGTTTTTT. It is translated as CASSFTGPTNTGELFF.

The V call is TRBV5-1, the J call TRBJ2-5; 7 bases agree with TRBD1. Germline trimming cut 0 bases from V and 5 bases from J; bases unmatched to any gene: 7. Germline V lookup: CDR1 SGHRS, CDR2 YFSETQ. The CDR3 length is 15 residues. This CDR3 is CASSLAPTGRETQYF. The CDR3 DNA reads as TGCGCCAGCAGCTTGGCCCCGACAGGGCGGGAGACCCAGTACTTC.

The J gene is TRBJ1-1, the V gene TRBV10-3, with D possibly TRBD1 on 5 matching bases. Trimming removed 7 bases from V and 2 bases from J, with 14 bases in between. The CDR3 runs to 14 residues. CDR1 ENHRY and CDR2 SYGVKD come from the germline V gene. CDR3 bases: TGTGCCATCAAAGAGACAGACGCCAACACTGAAGCTTTCTTT. As protein: CAIKETDANTEAFF.

The chain recombines TRBV4-1 with TRBJ2-1; 15 bases map to TRBD2. The CDR3 runs to 18 residues. The germline V gene encodes CDR1 MGHRA and CDR2 YSYEKL. With 4 bases clipped from V and 6 bases from J, the junction kept 10 bases outside the gene matches. The CDR3 bases are TGCGCCAGCAGCCGGACTAGCGGGAGGGCCCCGCTGGGCAATGAGCAGTTCTTC. It translates to CASSRTSGRAPLGNEQFF.

The chain has TRBV6-1 and TRBJ1-2, with D possibly being TRBD1 (6 bases). The length of the CDR3 is 12 residues. Trimming shortened V by 6 bases and J by 10 bases, and 15 bases separated the two germline ends. Germline CDR1 MNHNS, CDR2 SASEGT. In DNA, the CDR3 is TGTGCCAGCAGACCATCGACAGGCCTCTACACCTTC. It specifies CASRPSTGLYTF.

The chain uses TRBV7-3 and TRBJ1-1; D is unclear. This CDR3 is built from 12 residues. CDR1 is SGHTA, CDR2 FQGTGA, per germline. The ends were cut back, 3 bases at V and 5 bases at J, with 7 bases in the middle. CDR3 nucleotide sequence: TGTGCCAGCAGCTTTACCCGGACTGAAGCTTTCTTT. Translated, it gives CASSFTRTEAFF.

This chain joins TRBV28 and TRBJ1-1, with unresolved D. V lost 11 bases, J lost 1 base, and 8 bases lay in between. Germline V CDR1 and CDR2: MDHEN, SYDVKM. The CDR3 extends over 11 amino acids. This chain's CDR3 is CAAEGNTEAFF. The CDR3 nucleotides read TGTGCCGCCGAGGGGAACACTGAAGCTTTCTTT.

This clone came up once. The genes are TRBV28 and TRBJ2-3; 9 positions match TRBD2. In germline, CDR1 is MDHEN, CDR2 SYDVKM. CDR3 length equals 17 residues. J was trimmed by 1 base and V by 6 bases; bases with no gene match: 11. The CDR3 reads CASRYMGLAKGTDTQYF. The CDR3 bases are TGTGCCAGCAGATACATGGGACTAGCAAAGGGCACAGATACGCAGTATTTT.

The chain joins TRBV2 to TRBJ1-1; D gene ambiguous. Trimming removed 6 bases at V and 0 bases at J, with 11 bases between. The CDR3 is made up of 14 amino acids. In germline, CDR1 is SNHLY, CDR2 FYNNEI. The CDR3 bases are TGTGCCAGCAGCCCGTCGACCATGAACACTGAAGCTTTCTTT. Protein sequence: CASSPSTMNTEAFF.

The rearrangement uses TRBV29-1 and TRBJ2-5, with D tentatively TRBD1 or TRBD2 (5 bases each). Per germline, CDR1 SQVTM and CDR2 ANQGSEA. This CDR3 has 14 residues. V was cut by 4 bases and J by 0 bases, with 12 bases left in between. Here the CDR3 reads CSVVGAGNQETQYF. The DNA for the CDR3 is TGCAGCGTTGTCGGGGCAGGGAACCAAGAGACCCAGTACTTC.

V is TRBV9 and J is TRBJ2-7, with D possibly being TRBD1 (7 bases). This CDR3 has 15 residues. Germline-derived CDR1 and CDR2 are SGDLS and YYNGEE. V was clipped by 4 bases and J by 1 base, with 15 bases between them. Written as DNA, the CDR3 is TGTGCCAGCAGCCCAAACCCAGGGGGGTCCTACGAGCAGTACTTC. Translation gives CASSPNPGGSYEQYF. Variable domain in full (rest from reference TRBV9 and TRBJ2-7): DSGVTQTPKHLITATGQRVTLRCSPRSGDLSVYWYQQSLDQGLQFLIQYYNGEERAKGNILERFSAQQFPDLHSELNLSSLELGDSALYFCASSPNPGGSYEQYFGPGTRLTVT.

V is TRBV15 and J is TRBJ2-3; D not resolved. The CDR3 loop spans 14 amino acids. Germline values: CDR1 LNHNV, CDR2 YYDKDF (reference sequence). The germline V and J ends were trimmed by 3 bases and 8 bases, with 15 bases remaining between them. The CDR3 is CATSRGERTTTQYF. The CDR3 DNA reads TGTGCCACCAGCAGGGGCGAGAGAACCACTACGCAGTATTTT.

The chain is built from TRBV27 and TRBJ1-2; D is undetermined. The CDR3 is 15 residues long. Trimming removed 3 bases at V and 3 bases at J, with 14 bases between. In germline, CDR1 is MNHEY, CDR2 SMNVEV (reference sequence). DNA of the CDR3: TGTGCCAGCAGTTTTCCCCCCCCCGAATACTATGGCTACACCTTC. It yields the protein CASSFPPPEYYGYTF.

The J gene is TRBJ1-5, the V gene TRBV7-9; TRBD1 matches 7 bases. The trim removed 11 bases at V and 1 base at J, leaving 8 bases unmatched. The CDR3 is 14 residues long. CDR1 and CDR2 from the germline V gene are SEHNR and FQNEAQ (reference sequence). CDR3 sequence (DNA): TGTGCCGGAGGGGGCGGGACGAGCAATCAGCCCCAGCATTTT. As protein: CAGGGGTSNQPQHF.

The CDR3 is CASSIRGGSYEQYF. The DNA of the CDR3 is TGCGCCAGCAGCATAAGAGGCGGTAGCTACGAGCAGTACTTC. The chain is built from TRBV5-1 and TRBJ2-7; D is uncertain. The germline gives CDR1 SGHRS, CDR2 YFSETQ. The V gene lost 4 bases and the J gene lost 3 bases, with 14 bases spanning the gap. The CDR3 runs 14 residues.

The J gene is TRBJ2-7, the V gene TRBV11-2, with 9 bases lining up with TRBD1. CDR3 length: 15 amino acids. Germline loops: CDR1 SGHAT, CDR2 FQNNGV. V lost 0 bases, J lost 3 bases, and 3 bases stayed unmatched. In nucleotides, the CDR3 is TGTGCCAGCAGCTTAGAGGGACAGGGTTTCTACGAGCAGTACTTC. Its protein is CASSLEGQGFYEQYF. Variable domain in full (rest from reference TRBV11-2 and TRBJ2-7): EAGVAQSPRYKIIEKRQSVAFWCNPISGHATLYWYQQILGQGPKLLIQFQNNGVVDDSQLPKDRFSAERLKGVDSTLKIQPAKLEDSAVYLCASSLEGQGFYEQYFGPGTRLTVT.